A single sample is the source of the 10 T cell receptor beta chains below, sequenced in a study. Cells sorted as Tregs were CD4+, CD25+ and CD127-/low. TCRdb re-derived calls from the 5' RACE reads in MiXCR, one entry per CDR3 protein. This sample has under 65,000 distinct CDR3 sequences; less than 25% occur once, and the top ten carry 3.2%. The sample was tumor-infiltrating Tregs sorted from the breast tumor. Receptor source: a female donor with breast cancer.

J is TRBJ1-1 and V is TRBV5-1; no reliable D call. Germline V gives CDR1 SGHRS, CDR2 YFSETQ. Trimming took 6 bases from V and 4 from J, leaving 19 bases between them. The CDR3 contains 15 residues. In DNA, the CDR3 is TGCGCCAGCACGGGCGTATCGGAGGATGTCACTGAAGCTTTCTTT. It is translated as CASTGVSEDVTEAFF.

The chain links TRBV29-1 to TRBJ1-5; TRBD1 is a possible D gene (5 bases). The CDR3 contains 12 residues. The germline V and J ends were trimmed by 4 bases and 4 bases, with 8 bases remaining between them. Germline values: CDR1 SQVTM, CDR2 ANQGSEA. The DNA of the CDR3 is TGCAGCGTTGGAGGGGATAATCAGCCCCAGCATTTT. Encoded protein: CSVGGDNQPQHF. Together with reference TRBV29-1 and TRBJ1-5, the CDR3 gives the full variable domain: SAVISQKPSRDICQRGTSLTIQCQVDSQVTMMFWYRQQPGQSLTLIATANQGSEATYESGFVIDKFPISRPNLTFSTLTVSNMSPEDSSIYLCSVGGDNQPQHFGDGTRLSIL.

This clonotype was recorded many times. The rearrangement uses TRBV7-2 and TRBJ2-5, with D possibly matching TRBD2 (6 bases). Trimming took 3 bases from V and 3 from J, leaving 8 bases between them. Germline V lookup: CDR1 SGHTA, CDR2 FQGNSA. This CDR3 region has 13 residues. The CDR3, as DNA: TGTGCCAGCAGCTTCACTAGCAAAGAGACCCAGTACTTC. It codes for CASSFTSKETQYF.

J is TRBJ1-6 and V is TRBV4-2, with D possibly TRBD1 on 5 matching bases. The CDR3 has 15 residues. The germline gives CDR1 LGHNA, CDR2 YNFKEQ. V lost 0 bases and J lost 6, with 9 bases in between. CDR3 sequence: CASSQDEGSNSPLHF. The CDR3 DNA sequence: TGTGCCAGCAGCCAAGACGAGGGGAGTAATTCACCCCTCCACTTT.

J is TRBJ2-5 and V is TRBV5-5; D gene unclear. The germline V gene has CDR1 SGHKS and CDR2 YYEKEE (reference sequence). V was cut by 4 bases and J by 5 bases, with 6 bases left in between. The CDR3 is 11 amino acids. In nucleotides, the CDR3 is TGTGCCAGCAGCCCTAGGGAGACCCAGTACTTC. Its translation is CASSPRETQYF.

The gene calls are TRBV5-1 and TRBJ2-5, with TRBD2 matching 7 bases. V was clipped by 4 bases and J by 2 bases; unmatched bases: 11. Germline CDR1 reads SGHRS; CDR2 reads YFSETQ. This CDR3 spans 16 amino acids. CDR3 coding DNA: TGCGCCAGCAGCCGAGCTCTAGCGGCTACACAAGAGACCCAGTACTTC. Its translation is CASSRALAATQETQYF.

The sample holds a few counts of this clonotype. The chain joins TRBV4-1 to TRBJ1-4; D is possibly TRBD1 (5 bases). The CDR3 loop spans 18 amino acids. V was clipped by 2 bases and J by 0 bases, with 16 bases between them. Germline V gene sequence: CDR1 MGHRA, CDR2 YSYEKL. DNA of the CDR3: TGCGCCAGCAGCCAAATTGGGGGGTTCCTCGCAACTAATGAAAAACTGTTTTTT. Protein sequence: CASSQIGGFLATNEKLFF.

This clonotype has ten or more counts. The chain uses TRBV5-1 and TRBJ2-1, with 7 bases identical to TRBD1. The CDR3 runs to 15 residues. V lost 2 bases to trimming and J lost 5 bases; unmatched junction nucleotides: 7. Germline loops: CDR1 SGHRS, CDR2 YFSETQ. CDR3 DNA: TGCGCCAGCAGCTTAGTAGGACAGGCGAACAATGAGCAGTTCTTC. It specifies CASSLVGQANNEQFF.

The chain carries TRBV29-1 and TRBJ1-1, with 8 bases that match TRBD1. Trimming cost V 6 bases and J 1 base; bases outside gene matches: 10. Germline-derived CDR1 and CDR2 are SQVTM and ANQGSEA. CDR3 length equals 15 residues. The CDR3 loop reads CSVNFPGQENTEAFF. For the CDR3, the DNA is TGCAGCGTCAATTTTCCGGGACAGGAGAACACTGAAGCTTTCTTT.

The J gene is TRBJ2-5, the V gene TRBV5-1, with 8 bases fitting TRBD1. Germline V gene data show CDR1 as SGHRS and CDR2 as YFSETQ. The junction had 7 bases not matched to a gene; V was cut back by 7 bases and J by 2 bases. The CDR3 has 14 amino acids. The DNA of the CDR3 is TGCGCCAGCGGCTCAGGGGGCCGGCAAGAGACCCAGTACTTC. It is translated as CASGSGGRQETQYF.